This T cell receptor (beta chain) appears in the sequencing data of a study of shared clonotypes between healthy human individuals (dated by TCRdb to 2018 to 2020). Looking at the study overall: The cohort comprised a couple of women and a few men aged 18 to 49 years. For each donor, CD4 naive and CD4 memory were each given three plates, CD8 naive was given two plates, and CD8 memory was given one plate. Leukapheresis yielded between about 0.85 and 10 billion PBMCs per donor. Blood TCR repertoires of about 5 healthy adults were deeply sequenced to estimate repertoire size and the extent of clonotype sharing between individuals. To increase sequencing depth and limit assay-specific biases, TCR repertoire library preparation and sequencing were carried out by different laboratories using diverse techniques. Overall results and qualifications from the work: Pairwise subsampling led to the expectation that sequencing depth would affect the degree of clonotype sharing among donors. The small number of donors limited the genetic and exposure-history diversity represented. Estimated clonotype richness was generally larger for naive than for memory subsets. Sampling was restricted to blood, and TCR repertoires in tissues likely differ from the TCR repertoires found in blood. Roughly 5% of naive CD4, 3% to 4% of naive CD8, 2% to 2.5% of memory CD4, and 0.4% of memory CD8 clonotypes were shared across four donors. Even with the large sequencing depth, rarefaction of the sorted-subset datasets indicated that sequencing was incomplete. Clonotypes shared by all four sorted-subset donors showed higher generation probabilities than non-shared clonotypes.

TCR CDR3 regions were amplified from genomic DNA by multiplex PCR using the deep immunoSEQ assay. For each cell subset, the extracted genomic DNA was distributed evenly across all wells of several immunoSEQ 96-well plates, and each plate served as one replicate. For sorted subsets, approximately 190 ng of genomic DNA, equivalent to 30,000 or so T cell genomes, went into each replicate PCR. The purified libraries were quantified using a Qubit 3.0 fluorometer, sized with a Bioanalyzer 2100, and then quantified again using the KAPA Library Quantification kit. Each immunoSEQ 96-well plate was sequenced on its own single-read 150-cycle Illumina NextSeq 550 flow cell. As for the authors' bioinformatics: Because the immunoSEQ output included only junctional sequences and no quality scores, the filtering could not be the same as the filtering used for full-length reads. To assign V/J genes and CDR3, sequences were annotated using PyIR, a Python wrapper for IgBLAST v1.9, with IMGT germline references. Reads with weak V/J assignments (E-value above 1e-6), missing CDR3, stop codons, out-of-frame junctions, or ambiguous translated residues were removed. V3J clonotypes were defined as sequences sharing the same inferred V gene, J gene, and CDR3 amino acid sequence. To compute the percentage overlap between repertoires, the number of shared unique clonotypes was divided by the size of the smaller repertoire. Three approaches were used to assess repertoire richness: RTK rarefaction, the Chao1 estimator, and Recon v2.1 estimates of unobserved clonotypes. Generation probabilities for all TCRbeta clonotypes obtained by the gDNA method from four donors were computed using OLGA. The source is immuneACCESS, and TCRdb retained only in-frame sequences with V and J called. Part of the clones is not carried over; for the studies checked, unresolved V genes explain less than half of this, and the remainder is unexplained. That table gives V, J and clone size, and the DNA gave D and trimming. The sample table lists around 2.1 million clones, roughly 91% of them with a count of one. The ten largest clonotypes hold approximately 1.7% of the sample.

CD8 naive samples were CD45RO-negative cells positively selected for CCR7, giving a CD45RA+CCR7+ population that excluded TemRA cells. The donors were healthy, HIV-negative adults with no recently reported acute infections or vaccinations. Every donor was a Caucasian adult residing in Nashville, Tennessee, USA. Blood was collected by leukapheresis, and PBMCs were isolated by Ficoll-Histopaque density gradient centrifugation and then cryopreserved in liquid nitrogen vapor phase. Analytical flow cytometry was used to check the purity and quantity of every magnetically sorted T cell population. From each sorted fraction, genomic DNA was isolated and quantified by UV absorbance on a Nanodrop 2000c. This clone was found a few times. Its recognized antigen is unknown. No base qualities exist here, and no much larger clone lies one base off it. The CDR3 runs 14 residues from the cysteine to the phenylalanine. Only the CDR3 part of the read is kept: 42 bases, read in frame from the first base. The germline V gene specifies SGHVS as CDR1 and FQNEAQ as CDR2. V is pared back by 3 bases and J by 6 bases, with 12 bases lying between the germline termini.

The chain couples TRBV7-8 to TRBJ1-5; too little of a D gene remains to name it. The sequenced sample consisted of naive CD8+ T cells from PBMCs. The cell subset or site label on this specimen signifies: CD45RA+CCR7+. The clonotype comes from a man aged 18 to 29 in good health. Some clones in this sample may be carry-over from other donors' samples. The CDR3 sequence is CASSFFRGPQPQHF. The nucleotides are TGTGCCAGCAGCTTTTTCAGAGGGCCTCAGCCCCAGCATTTT.